The 26 T cell receptor beta chains in this list originate from one sample, sequenced in a study of blood T cell repertoires in COVID-19. Here immunoSEQ multiplex PCR was the method, and the copy in TCRdb shows in-frame clones only, minus some. The table lists 250,000 or so clones, 85% to 90% of them singletons. Specimen: peripheral blood. These receptors were collected from a middle-aged woman who had recovered from COVID-19.

The chain couples TRBV7-2 to TRBJ2-7; D not resolved. Germline V CDR1 and CDR2: SGHTA, FQGNSA. The CDR3 runs to 13 residues. V was shortened by 5 bases and J by 2 bases, with 10 bases between the two germline ends. The CDR3 bases are TGTGCCAGCAGCCCCCGCGCGGCCTACGAGCAGTACTTC. The encoded protein is CASSPRAAYEQYF.

The chain employs TRBV7-3 and TRBJ2-3; D is ambiguous. CDR1 and CDR2 from the germline V gene are SGHTA and FQGTGA. The CDR3 is 14 residues long. V lost 5 bases to trimming and J lost 1 base, with 10 bases between them. CDR3 sequence (DNA): TGTGCCAGCAGCCCCCCAGGCCGCACAGATACGCAGTATTTT. Translating gives CASSPPGRTDTQYF.

V is TRBV14 and J is TRBJ1-1, with 8 bases that match TRBD1. Germline trimming cut 2 bases from V and 1 base from J; bases unmatched to any gene: 6. The CDR3 has 16 residues. Per the germline V gene, CDR1 is SGHDN and CDR2 is FVKESK. CDR3 loop: CASSQLPGQGNTEAFF. The DNA of the CDR3 is TGTGCCAGCAGCCAACTCCCCGGACAGGGGAACACTGAAGCTTTCTTT.

As concerns this clone: This same CDR3 is encoded by further DNA sequences in the sample. The CDR3 bases are TGTGCCAGCAGCCCGGGGACTAGCGGGAACAATGAGCAGTTCTTC. This codes for CASSPGTSGNNEQFF. The V gene is TRBV5-4, the J gene TRBJ2-1; 13 bases are shared with TRBD2. Trimming at V came to 4 bases and at J to 5 bases, leaving 3 bases not matched to a gene. CDR1 is SGHNT and CDR2 is YYREEE in the germline V gene (reference sequence). This CDR3 has 15 residues.

This clone was seen a few times. The rearrangement joins TRBV9 to TRBJ2-7; D possibly corresponds to TRBD2 (6 bases). V was clipped by 4 bases and J by 5 bases, with 16 bases between them. The CDR3 consists of 14 residues. Germline V CDR1 and CDR2: SGDLS, YYNGEE. Here the CDR3 DNA reads TGTGCCAGCAGCCAAATTCCAGGGACTCACGAGCAGTACTTC. Its protein is CASSQIPGTHEQYF.

V gene TRBV6-2 or TRBV6-3 combines with J gene TRBJ1-6; weak D call: TRBD1 (5 bases). The ends were cut back, 0 bases at V and 9 bases at J, with 15 bases in the middle. This CDR3 region has 16 residues. Germline V gene sequence: CDR1 MNHEY, CDR2 SVGEGT. CDR3 in amino acids: CASSYSGSPGGSPLHF. The CDR3 nucleotides read TGTGCCAGCAGTTACTCCGGAAGCCCCGGGGGTTCACCCCTCCACTTT.

This chain connects TRBV5-1 to TRBJ2-1; a possible D gene is TRBD2 (6 bases). Germline CDR1 SGHRS, CDR2 YFSETQ. The V end was cut by 4 bases, the J end by 7 bases, with 12 bases between. CDR3 length: 13 amino acids. The CDR3 DNA reads as TGCGCCAGCAGCCGGGAGCTTGGAAATGAGCAGTTCTTC. Translated: CASSRELGNEQFF. The variable domain in full, completed from reference TRBV5-1 and TRBJ2-1, reads KAGVTQTPRYLIKTRGQQVTLSCSPISGHRSVSWYQQTPGQGLQFLFEYFSETQRNKGNFPGRFSGRQFSNSRSEMNVSTLELGDSALYLCASSRELGNEQFFGPGTRLTVL.

The rearrangement links TRBV6-5 to TRBJ2-1, with 8 bases that match TRBD1. The CDR3 contains 15 residues. V shed 6 bases, J shed 5 bases, and the junction held 9 bases outside the gene matches. CDR1 MNHEY and CDR2 SVGAGI come from the germline V gene. The CDR3 nucleotides read TGTGCCAGCAGCCGCCGGGACAGGCCGGACAATGAGCAGTTCTTC. Its protein is CASSRRDRPDNEQFF.

A few counts support this clone. The chain recombines TRBV7-2 with TRBJ1-1; unclear D gene. The CDR3 runs to 15 residues. V was cut by 1 base and J by 1 base, with 10 bases left in between. Germline lookup yields CDR1 SGHTA and CDR2 FQGNSA. The CDR3 sequence: CASSLERHPNTEAFF. The CDR3 DNA follows: TGTGCCAGCAGCTTAGAGCGTCACCCGAACACTGAAGCTTTCTTT. The entire variable domain, with the rest obtained from reference TRBV7-2 and TRBJ1-1, is as follows: GAGVSQSPSNKVTEKGKDVELRCDPISGHTALYWYRQSLGQGLEFLIYFQGNSAPDKSGLPSDRFSAERTGGSVSTLTIQRTQQEDSAVYLCASSLERHPNTEAFFGQGTRLTVV.

V and J are TRBV25-1 and TRBJ1-4; the D gene is possibly TRBD1 (5 bases). Germline CDR1 MGHDK, CDR2 SYGVNS. The CDR3 runs 14 residues. V dropped 3 bases and J dropped 5 bases, with 10 bases sitting between them. CDR3 region: CASSEVRTNEKLFF. The DNA of the CDR3 is TGTGCCAGCAGTGAGGTCAGGACAAATGAAAAACTGTTTTTT.

This clone was counted once. The chain uses TRBV15 and TRBJ2-1; no clear D. The CDR3 is 14 amino acids. The germline gives CDR1 LNHNV, CDR2 YYDKDF (reference sequence). Trimming shortened V by 1 base and J by 5 bases, and 9 bases separated the two germline ends. The CDR3 sequence: CATSRAGRHNEQFF. The CDR3 coding sequence is TGTGCCACCAGCAGAGCCGGTCGTCACAATGAGCAGTTCTTC. Full variable domain (outside the CDR3, taken from reference TRBV15 and TRBJ2-1): DAMVIQNPRYQVTQFGKPVTLSCSQTLNHNVMYWYQQKSSQAPKLLFHYYDKDFNNEADTPDNFQSRRPNTSFCFLDIRSPGLGDTAMYLCATSRAGRHNEQFFGPGTRLTVL.

The chain has TRBV5-1 and TRBJ1-4, with D possibly being TRBD1 (6 bases). Trimming removed 0 bases at V and 0 bases at J, with 15 bases between. Germline CDR1 is SGHRS and CDR2 is YFSETQ. This CDR3 contains 18 residues. The CDR3 region has the DNA TGCGCCAGCAGCTTGGCCGCAGGGGCTTATGCAACTAATGAAAAACTGTTTTTT. It is translated as CASSLAAGAYATNEKLFF.

This chain uses TRBV30 with TRBJ1-6; D is possibly TRBD1 (6 bases). V lost 1 base and J 7 bases, leaving 11 bases between the germline ends. CDR1 and CDR2 (germline): GTSNPN, SVGIG (reference sequence). The CDR3 runs 14 residues. The CDR3 DNA follows: TGTGCCTGGAGTGCAGGGGCAGGCAATTCACCCCTCCACTTT. Translating gives CAWSAGAGNSPLHF.

This clone was seen once. In DNA, the CDR3 is TGTGCCAGTAGTGCATGGGACAGCGGGAACTATGGCTACACCTTC. Translation gives CASSAWDSGNYGYTF. This chain joins TRBV19 and TRBJ1-2; 7 nucleotides line up with TRBD1. J lost 2 bases, V lost 5 bases, and 8 bases had no gene match. This CDR3 has 15 amino acids. The V gene's germline CDR1 is LNHDA and CDR2 SQIVND (reference sequence).

The chain couples TRBV7-8 to TRBJ2-7; 9 positions match TRBD1. There are 13 residues in the CDR3. CDR1 and CDR2 (germline): SGHVS, FQNEAQ. The V gene end was trimmed by 5 bases and the J gene end by 5 bases; junction bases not matched to a gene: 4. CDR3 residues: CASSRTGVHEQYF. As DNA, the CDR3 is TGTGCCAGCAGCCGGACAGGGGTCCACGAGCAGTACTTC.

V and J are TRBV30 and TRBJ1-3, with a weak D call TRBD1 (5 bases). Germline V gives CDR1 GTSNPN, CDR2 SVGIG (reference sequence). There are 14 residues in the CDR3. The V and J ends lost 1 base and 7 bases respectively, with 14 bases between them. The CDR3 nucleotides read TGTGCCTGGAGTGCGGGGGGATACGGCAACACCATATATTTT. It encodes CAWSAGGYGNTIYF.

The rearrangement uses TRBV30 and TRBJ1-4; tentative D call: TRBD1 (6 bases). The CDR3 has 13 residues. The germline V and J ends were trimmed by 3 bases and 3 bases, with 8 bases remaining between them. Looked up from germline, CDR1 is GTSNPN and CDR2 is SVGIG (reference sequence). The DNA for the CDR3 is TGTGCCTGGAGGCAGGGGCCTAATGAAAAACTGTTTTTT. This gives the protein CAWRQGPNEKLFF.

The rearrangement joins TRBV29-1 to TRBJ1-3, with a weak D call TRBD1 (5 bases). This CDR3 comprises 13 residues. V gave up 6 bases and J gave up 6 bases, with 15 bases separating them. The germline CDR1 and CDR2 sequences are SQVTM and ANQGSEA. The CDR3 here is CSVWGGLENTIYF. As DNA, the CDR3 is TGCAGCGTCTGGGGCGGCTTGGAAAACACCATATATTTT.

The chain combines TRBV10-3 with TRBJ2-7; perhaps TRBD1 as D (7 bases). The CDR3 is made up of 15 amino acids. With 6 bases removed from V and 1 base from J, the gap between germline ends came to 16 bases. The germline gives CDR1 ENHRY, CDR2 SYGVKD. The CDR3 nucleotides read TGTGCCATCAGGGAGGGGGCGGTAGGGTCCTACGAGCAGTACTTC. It is translated as CAIREGAVGSYEQYF.

This clone has only one observation. The J gene is TRBJ2-1, the V gene TRBV11-2; no definite D call. Trimming took 0 bases from V and 10 from J, leaving 10 bases between them. Germline V CDR1 and CDR2: SGHAT, FQNNGV. The CDR3 totals 13 residues. CDR3 DNA: TGTGCCAGCAGCTTAGATCGGCAGGCCGAGCAGTTCTTC. Its protein product is CASSLDRQAEQFF.

The chain carries TRBV3-1 (or the pseudogene TRBV3-2) and TRBJ2-3, with TRBD2 matching 8 bases. The CDR3 consists of 17 residues. Germline V gene sequence: CDR1 LGHDT, CDR2 YNNKEL (reference sequence). The trim removed 2 bases at V and 3 bases at J, leaving 10 bases unmatched. In DNA, the CDR3 is TGTGCCAGCAGCCAACCTTCGCGGGAGGTTGGGACAGATACGCAGTATTTT. Translation gives CASSQPSREVGTDTQYF.

The V call is TRBV2, the J call TRBJ1-2, with D uncertain. The CDR3 extends over 12 amino acids. Per the germline V gene, CDR1 is SNHLY and CDR2 is FYNNEI. The V and J ends lost 6 bases and 4 bases respectively, with 9 bases between them. CDR3 loop: CASRYSSYGYTF. The CDR3 nucleotides read TGTGCCAGCAGGTACAGCTCCTATGGCTACACCTTC.

The V call is TRBV6-5, the J call TRBJ2-1, with TRBD2 identical over 8 bases. The CDR3 covers 15 residues. Germline values: CDR1 MNHEY, CDR2 SVGAGI. V lost 4 bases, J lost 6 bases, and 8 bases stayed unmatched. The CDR3 reads CASSWTSSRSNEQFF. The CDR3 region has the DNA TGTGCCAGCAGTTGGACTAGCAGCAGGTCCAATGAGCAGTTCTTC.

This chain joins TRBV13 and TRBJ2-3, with TRBD2 matching over 8 bases. Germline CDR1 PRHDT, CDR2 FYEKMQ (reference sequence). Trimming cost V 4 bases and J 4 bases; bases outside gene matches: 4. The CDR3 has 14 amino acids. The CDR3 spells CASSSGGAADTQYF. CDR3 coding DNA: TGTGCCAGCAGCTCGGGGGGGGCAGCAGATACGCAGTATTTT.

This clone was found a few times. This chain links TRBV7-8 with TRBJ1-5, with TRBD1 as a possible D gene (6 bases). Trimming shortened V by 5 bases and J by 1 base, and 12 bases separated the two germline ends. CDR3 length: 15 amino acids. In germline, CDR1 is SGHVS, CDR2 FQNEAQ. The DNA for the CDR3 is TGTGCCAGCAGCCCCAGGGGTGGGAGCAATCAGCCCCAGCATTTT. Amino acid sequence: CASSPRGGSNQPQHF.

Only one count was recorded for this clone. The chain has TRBV16 and TRBJ1-4; no firm D call. V lost 0 bases to trimming and J lost 8 bases, with 10 bases between them. This CDR3 is 14 amino acids long. Germline loops: CDR1 KGHSY, CDR2 FQNENV. The CDR3, as DNA: TGTGCCAGCAGCCAATCGCGGCCGGGGGAAAAACTGTTTTTT. This sequence encodes CASSQSRPGEKLFF.